The 10 T cell receptor beta chains below come from one sample, sequenced in a study of CD8 T cells in ankylosing spondylitis. TCRdb fed the 5' RACE reads into MiXCR, producing one record per CDR3 protein. The data show 150,000 to 250,000 distinct CDR3 sequences, roughly 13% seen once. Sequenced sample: blood, either unsorted or a sorted T cell fraction (not recorded which). The receptors stem from a male donor with ankylosing spondylitis or in good health (not recorded which).

The rearrangement joins TRBV7-9 to TRBJ2-7; D perhaps matches TRBD1 (7 bases). In germline, CDR1 is SEHNR, CDR2 FQNEAQ (reference sequence). V lost 8 bases to trimming and J lost 2 bases, with 22 bases between them. The CDR3 has 16 amino acids. CDR3 in amino acids: CASAGLQGILAYEQYF. The CDR3 DNA reads TGTGCCAGCGCGGGGTTACAGGGGATACTTGCCTACGAGCAGTACTTC.

This clonotype was observed a handful of times. The chain couples TRBV6-1 to TRBJ2-7; TRBD2 might be the D (6 bases). This CDR3 is built from 15 residues. Between the trimmed V and J ends, which lost 10 bases and 4 bases, there was a span of 23 bases. CDR1 and CDR2 from the germline V gene are MNHNS and SASEGT. The CDR3 bases are TGTGCCACCCTGGGAAGACGGGACTCCGTATACGAGCAGTACTTC. Translated, it gives CATLGRRDSVYEQYF.

The gene calls are TRBV27 and TRBJ2-1; 8 bases map to TRBD2. CDR1 is MNHEY and CDR2 is SMNVEV in the germline V gene (reference sequence). V gave up 2 bases and J gave up 8 bases; unmatched junction bases: 5. The CDR3 covers 14 residues. CDR3: CASSLQAGAHEQFF. CDR3 in DNA: TGTGCCAGCAGTTTACAAGCGGGAGCCCATGAGCAGTTCTTC.

This clonotype was detected only once. The chain employs TRBV7-6 and TRBJ2-2; 9 positions agree with TRBD2. The CDR3 spans 18 residues. With 2 bases clipped from V and 4 bases from J, the junction kept 11 bases outside the gene matches. Germline-derived CDR1 and CDR2 are SGHVS and FNYEAQ. The CDR3 region has the DNA TGTGCCAGCAGCTTAATAGCGGGAGAGAGGCCCACCACCGGGGAGCTGTTTTTT. This translates into CASSLIAGERPTTGELFF.

The genes are TRBV10-3 and TRBJ1-1; D is unresolved. V dropped 6 bases and J dropped 1 base, with 9 bases sitting between them. Germline lookup yields CDR1 ENHRY and CDR2 SYGVKD. CDR3 length: 13 residues. The CDR3 nucleotides read TGTGCCATCAGGGACCGTCCGAACACTGAAGCTTTCTTT. Translating it yields CAIRDRPNTEAFF.

The chain couples TRBV4-1 to TRBJ1-4; D gene uncertain. From germline, CDR1 is MGHRA and CDR2 YSYEKL. V was trimmed by 4 bases and J by 13 bases, leaving 13 bases between them. CDR3 length equals 12 residues. CDR3 protein: CASSLDGLGLFF. For the CDR3, the DNA is TGCGCCAGCAGCCTGGACGGCCTGGGACTGTTTTTT.

The chain is built from TRBV15 and TRBJ2-2; D call uncertain. V lost 8 bases, J lost 1 base, and 5 bases lay in between. The CDR3 runs 12 residues. Germline loops: CDR1 LNHNV, CDR2 YYDKDF (reference sequence). In DNA, the CDR3 is TGTGCCACCCGGCTGAACACCGGGGAGCTGTTTTTT. Its protein is CATRLNTGELFF.

The V gene is TRBV20-1, the J gene TRBJ2-5, with 7 bases lining up with TRBD2. Germline V lookup: CDR1 DFQATT, CDR2 SNEGSKA (reference sequence). Germline trimming cut 0 bases from V and 2 bases from J; bases unmatched to any gene: 6. The CDR3 runs to 15 residues. The CDR3 spells CSARDKGGIQETQYF. DNA of the CDR3: TGCAGTGCTAGAGATAAGGGAGGGATACAAGAGACCCAGTACTTC.

The sample holds a few counts of this clonotype. The genes are TRBV5-1 and TRBJ2-7; 10 bases fit TRBD1. CDR3 length: 15 amino acids. Germline CDR1 reads SGHRS; CDR2 reads YFSETQ. V trimming: 1 base; J trimming: 6 bases; junction bases outside the gene matches: 7. CDR3 sequence: CASSLRPGTGVEQYF. CDR3 coding DNA: TGCGCCAGCAGCTTGCGGCCCGGGACAGGGGTCGAGCAGTACTTC.

This clonotype turned up a few times. The rearrangement uses TRBV6-1 and TRBJ2-1; D unclear. The germline V gene has CDR1 MNHNS and CDR2 SASEGT. This CDR3 is 15 amino acids long. With 0 bases removed from V and 5 bases from J, the gap between germline ends came to 11 bases. The CDR3: CASSEAGYVNNEQFF. The CDR3 nucleotides read TGTGCCAGCAGTGAAGCAGGGTATGTTAACAATGAGCAGTTCTTC.